The clone carrying this T cell receptor beta chain was counted between two and nine times. These data belong to a study of blood T cell repertoires in COVID-19. About the research overall: Some COVID-19 samples were acute and others convalescent; all came from the United States, Italy and Spain. Sample material is recorded as cDNA or gDNA derived from T cells, B-cell-depleted T cells, or PBMCs.

Germline CDR1 SGHVS, CDR2 FQNEAQ. V was clipped by 4 bases and J by 1 base, with 17 bases between them. The CDR3 has 17 amino acids. Participants, about 18 to 90 years old, spanned approximately 25 US areas. Participant-reported clinical history was the basis for cohort assignment. Assay: immunoSEQ multiplex PCR; the TCRdb copy retains only in-frame clones and omits some. The sample includes over 200,000 clones, around 80% of them seen just once. The clonotype was recovered from a man in his sixties who had recovered from COVID-19. The chain is built from TRBV7-8 and TRBJ1-5; no clear D. The sample was PBMCs or T cells enriched from blood (not recorded which). CDR3 protein: CASSSRMEGVSNQPQHF. CDR3 sequence (DNA): TGTGCCAGCAGCTCCCGGATGGAGGGTGTAAGCAATCAGCCCCAGCATTTT.